This T cell receptor beta chain was sequenced in a study of CDR3 diversity in severe acne (dated by TCRdb to the late 2010s). Receptor amplification or capture employed PCR. TCRdb records Illumina HiSeq 2000 as the sequencer. In-frame beta chains were kept once TCRdb had trimmed the public reads at Q25 with fastp and called clones with MiXCR. Rows matching on CDR3 protein sequence are summarized as one entry with the most common DNA and genes. For this sample there are approximately 80,000 distinct CDR3 sequences; 51% appear just once. The top ten clonotypes cover roughly an eighth of the sample. To note about this clonotype: The specificity of this receptor is unknown. An end of the junction differs from the germline gene, which may be a read error.

Sample: blood. This sequence was found in a male donor in good health, without acne.

The encoded CDR3 is CATSRDQAREADTQYF. The DNA sequence reads TGCGCCACCAGCAGAGATCAGGCAAGAGAGGCAGATACGCAGTATTTT. The chain is assembled from TRBV15 and TRBJ2-3; the D gene remains uncertain. CDR1 is given as LNHNV and CDR2 as YYDKDF, both from the germline V gene (reference sequence). The CDR3 covers 16 residues, taking in both the cysteine and the phenylalanine. Only the CDR3 DNA is retained, 48 bases long and in frame from the first base.